The next 27 T cell receptor beta chains were all read from a single sample in a study of cytomegalovirus exposure and HLA in healthy donors. PCR used 60 Vbeta primers and 13 Jbeta primers. Here immunoSEQ multiplex PCR was the method, and the copy in TCRdb shows in-frame clones only, minus some. The table has around 180,000 clones, approximately 78% seen once. What was sequenced was PBMCs. These receptors were taken from a male donor in good health and CMV-seronegative.

This clone was found many times. The genes are TRBV19 and TRBJ2-7; D is possibly TRBD2 (6 bases). Germline CDR1 is LNHDA and CDR2 is SQIVND (reference sequence). The length of the CDR3 is 15 residues. V was shortened by 1 base and J by 5 bases, with 15 bases between the two germline ends. The CDR3 reads CASSIALASVHEQYF. The CDR3 DNA sequence: TGTGCCAGTAGTATAGCCCTGGCTAGCGTCCACGAGCAGTACTTC.

The V and J genes are TRBV25-1 and TRBJ1-1; D unclear. From germline, CDR1 is MGHDK and CDR2 SYGVNS. This CDR3 region has 13 residues. V was shortened by 4 bases and J by 2 bases, with 8 bases between the two germline ends. This CDR3 is CASSGAGNTEAFF. The CDR3 DNA reads TGTGCCAGCAGTGGGGCAGGTAACACTGAAGCTTTCTTT.

V is TRBV13 and J is TRBJ2-6, with 7 bases that match TRBD2. Germline trimming cut 2 bases from V and 0 bases from J; bases unmatched to any gene: 4. The CDR3 extends over 17 amino acids. The V gene's germline CDR1 is PRHDT and CDR2 FYEKMQ (reference sequence). The CDR3 loop reads CASSLMASGSGANVLTF. CDR3 DNA sequence: TGTGCCAGCAGCTTAATGGCTAGCGGCTCTGGGGCCAACGTCCTGACTTTC. Variable domain in full (rest from reference TRBV13 and TRBJ2-6): AAGVIQSPRHLIKEKRETATLKCYPIPRHDTVYWYQQGPGQDPQFLISFYEKMQSDKGSIPDRFSAQQFSDYHSELNMSSLELGDSALYFCASSLMASGSGANVLTFGAGSRLTVL.

The genes are TRBV11-2 and TRBJ2-7, with 10 bases identical to TRBD1. This CDR3 region has 18 residues. With 5 bases clipped from V and 3 bases from J, the junction kept 16 bases outside the gene matches. Germline V lookup: CDR1 SGHAT, CDR2 FQNNGV. CDR3 in amino acids: CASSIWGDRGSLGYEQYF. CDR3 nucleotides: TGTGCCAGCAGCATATGGGGGGACAGGGGAAGTCTTGGCTACGAGCAGTACTTC. Filled out from reference TRBV11-2 and TRBJ2-7, the complete variable domain reads EAGVAQSPRYKIIEKRQSVAFWCNPISGHATLYWYQQILGQGPKLLIQFQNNGVVDDSQLPKDRFSAERLKGVDSTLKIQPAKLEDSAVYLCASSIWGDRGSLGYEQYFGPGTRLTVT.

This rearrangement joins TRBV7-8 to TRBJ1-5; TRBD1 matches at 7 bases. Germline V gene sequence: CDR1 SGHVS, CDR2 FQNEAQ. There are 16 residues in the CDR3. J was trimmed by 5 bases and V by 5 bases; bases with no gene match: 12. CDR3 loop: CASSPYGGTEYQPQHF. The CDR3 bases are TGTGCCAGCAGCCCCTACGGCGGGACAGAGTATCAGCCCCAGCATTTT.

The J gene is TRBJ2-2, the V gene TRBV5-4; TRBD2 matches 11 bases. The V gene end was trimmed by 4 bases and the J gene end by 4 bases; junction bases not matched to a gene: 9. From germline, CDR1 is SGHNT and CDR2 YYREEE (reference sequence). CDR3 size: 17 residues. In DNA form, the CDR3 reads TGTGCCAGCAGCCAGACGCCGGGACTAGCGGCCACCGGGGAGCTGTTTTTT. It encodes CASSQTPGLAATGELFF.

As to this clone: This sample also contains other DNA sequences that code for the same CDR3. This chain links TRBV18 with TRBJ2-7; 7 bases fit TRBD1. CDR1 and CDR2 from the germline V gene are KGHSH and LQKENI. The length of the CDR3 is 13 residues. J gave up 1 base and V 6 bases, and 3 bases lay outside the gene matches. The CDR3 bases are TGTGCCAGCTCTCGGGACAGATCCTACGAGCAGTACTTC. This gives the protein CASSRDRSYEQYF.

J is TRBJ2-1 and V is TRBV7-2; D is unclear. Germline loops: CDR1 SGHTA, CDR2 FQGNSA. This CDR3 region has 13 residues. Trimming removed 5 bases at V and 12 bases at J, with 17 bases between. The CDR3 sequence is CASSRQTFPGQFF. The CDR3 DNA reads as TGTGCCAGCAGCCGCCAAACCTTCCCGGGGCAGTTCTTC. The full variable domain, in which reference TRBV7-2 and TRBJ2-1 provide the parts outside the CDR3, is GAGVSQSPSNKVTEKGKDVELRCDPISGHTALYWYRQSLGQGLEFLIYFQGNSAPDKSGLPSDRFSAERTGGSVSTLTIQRTQQEDSAVYLCASSRQTFPGQFFGPGTRLTVL.

The chain combines TRBV5-1 with TRBJ2-6; tentatively, D is TRBD1 (6 bases). The CDR3 runs 18 residues. Trimming took off 1 base at V and 0 bases at J, with 14 bases between the two ends. Germline V gene data show CDR1 as SGHRS and CDR2 as YFSETQ. The CDR3, as DNA: TGCGCCAGCAGCTTGAGGGGGTGGCAGGCCTCTGGGGCCAACGTCCTGACTTTC. It translates to CASSLRGWQASGANVLTF.

The rearrangement links TRBV28 to TRBJ2-7; TRBD1 might be the D (6 bases). Trimming pared 2 bases from V and 3 bases from J, leaving 14 bases between. The CDR3 is 15 amino acids. Per the germline V gene, CDR1 is MDHEN and CDR2 is SYDVKM. CDR3 loop: CASSLMGHENYEQYF. Here the CDR3 DNA reads TGTGCCAGCAGTTTAATGGGACACGAAAACTACGAGCAGTACTTC. Looking up the rest from reference TRBV28 and TRBJ2-7 gives the full variable domain: DVKVTQSSRYLVKRTGEKVFLECVQDMDHENMFWYRQDPGLGLRLIYFSYDVKMKEKGDIPEGYSVSREKKERFSLILESASTNQTSMYLCASSLMGHENYEQYFGPGTRLTVT.

In this sample, this clone turned up a few times. The rearrangement links TRBV6-5 to TRBJ2-7, with TRBD1 matching over 7 bases. Germline-derived CDR1 and CDR2 are MNHEY and SVGAGI. The CDR3 runs to 14 residues. With V trimmed by 2 bases and J by 5 bases, 6 bases remained unmatched. This chain's CDR3 is CASSYRNRGHEQYF. In nucleotides, the CDR3 is TGTGCCAGCAGTTACAGGAACAGGGGCCACGAGCAGTACTTC.

The V and J genes are TRBV19 and TRBJ2-5; possible D gene TRBD1, 5 bases. V lost 3 bases and J lost 5, with 13 bases in between. Germline V gene sequence: CDR1 LNHDA, CDR2 SQIVND (reference sequence). The CDR3 has 14 residues. The CDR3: CASSIGSGSETQYF. DNA for the CDR3: TGTGCCAGTAGTATCGGATCAGGGTCTGAGACCCAGTACTTC.

The chain carries TRBV4-3 and TRBJ2-3, with D perhaps TRBD1 (6 bases). Germline V lookup: CDR1 LGHNA, CDR2 YSLEER. With 5 bases removed from V and 4 bases from J, the gap between germline ends came to 19 bases. The CDR3 loop spans 16 amino acids. This CDR3 is CASSDQGPEGADTQYF. In DNA, the CDR3 is TGCGCCAGCAGCGACCAGGGGCCTGAAGGGGCAGATACGCAGTATTTT.

The chain uses TRBV7-9 and TRBJ2-7, with a possible D match to TRBD1 (7 bases). Deletions cut 1 base from V and 5 bases from J, with 18 bases between. The CDR3 runs 16 residues. Germline V CDR1 and CDR2: SEHNR, FQNEAQ (reference sequence). The CDR3 here is CASSLGRGQGVDEQYF. CDR3 nucleotides: TGTGCCAGCAGCTTAGGGAGGGGGCAGGGTGTCGACGAGCAGTACTTC.

This clone has more than one count but fewer than ten. The V gene is TRBV15, the J gene TRBJ1-1, with D perhaps TRBD1 (5 bases). Germline assignment: CDR1 LNHNV and CDR2 YYDKDF (reference sequence). The CDR3 length is 14 residues. The ends were cut back, 6 bases at V and 1 base at J, with 12 bases in the middle. The CDR3 reads CATRGGRPNTEAFF. The CDR3 DNA reads TGTGCCACCAGGGGGGGTCGACCGAACACTGAAGCTTTCTTT.

This chain joins TRBV15 and TRBJ1-2; no reliable D call. The V end was cut by 5 bases, the J end by 0 bases, with 10 bases between. The CDR3 extends over 14 amino acids. The germline V gene has CDR1 LNHNV and CDR2 YYDKDF (reference sequence). DNA for the CDR3: TGTGCCACCAGCCCCTCGTTAGCTAACTATGGCTACACCTTC. It codes for CATSPSLANYGYTF.

V and J are TRBV7-2 and TRBJ1-2; D is perhaps TRBD1 (6 bases). Trimming left V 7 bases short and J 6 bases short, with 18 bases between. CDR1 and CDR2 from the germline V gene are SGHTA and FQGNSA. The CDR3 runs to 14 residues. The CDR3 loop reads CASNEDVGGDGYTF. As DNA, the CDR3 is TGTGCCAGCAACGAGGACGTAGGGGGGGATGGCTACACCTTC.

A few counts support this clone. V and J are TRBV6-5 and TRBJ1-5; 11 nucleotides match TRBD1. Germline CDR1 reads MNHEY; CDR2 reads SVGAGI. J lost 7 bases, V lost 6 bases, and 5 bases had no gene match. CDR3 size: 14 residues. The CDR3 region is CASSLGTGGQPQHF. CDR3 bases: TGTGCCAGCAGCCTAGGGACAGGGGGGCAGCCCCAGCATTTT.

The gene calls are TRBV28 and TRBJ2-6; D may be TRBD1 (9 bases). There are 17 residues in the CDR3. Germline V gene data show CDR1 as MDHEN and CDR2 as SYDVKM. V was trimmed by 5 bases and J by 4 bases, leaving 18 bases between them. CDR3 protein: CASSVAGTGRGANVLTF. CDR3 bases: TGTGCCAGCAGTGTAGCGGGGACAGGGCGCGGGGCCAACGTCCTGACTTTC.

The chain combines TRBV5-6 with TRBJ2-5; 10 positions agree with TRBD1. This CDR3 spans 16 amino acids. With 2 bases clipped from V and 6 bases from J, the junction kept 10 bases outside the gene matches. Germline CDR1 reads SGHDT; CDR2 reads YYEEEE. CDR3 DNA: TGTGCCAGCAGCTTCGGCCCGACAGGGGGCGAGAAGACCCAGTACTTC. Its protein is CASSFGPTGGEKTQYF.

The chain couples TRBV6-7 to TRBJ2-7; 14 bases agree with TRBD2. TRBV6-7 is assigned to the ORF class and has an uncertain function. The length of the CDR3 is 19 residues. Germline trimming cut 8 bases from V and 3 bases from J; bases unmatched to any gene: 18. This CDR3 is CASHLRKRLAGGRVYEQYF. The CDR3 DNA reads as TGTGCCAGCCACCTAAGAAAGAGACTAGCGGGGGGGCGAGTCTACGAGCAGTACTTC.

The V call is TRBV12-5, the J call TRBJ2-3; D possibly corresponds to TRBD2 (5 bases). Germline values: CDR1 LGHNT, CDR2 FRNRAP. V lost 0 bases and J 2 bases, leaving 15 bases between the germline ends. The CDR3 is made up of 17 amino acids. The CDR3 nucleotides read TGTGCTAGTGGTTTGGTACTGAGCGGTCTTTCCACAGATACGCAGTATTTT. Translating it yields CASGLVLSGLSTDTQYF.

The table lists this clone with a few counts. V gene TRBV7-9 combines with J gene TRBJ1-2; the D is unclear. The CDR3 loop spans 12 amino acids. The germline V gene has CDR1 SEHNR and CDR2 FQNEAQ (reference sequence). V lost 10 bases to trimming and J lost 8 bases, with 17 bases between them. As DNA, the CDR3 is TGTGCCATCCTCCTCCTCGAGGGCGGCTACACCTTC. Translation: CAILLLEGGYTF.

The CDR3, as DNA: TGTGCCAGCAGCCTAGGGACAGGGGGCAAAAACATTCAGTACTTC. Protein product: CASSLGTGGKNIQYF. The V and J genes are TRBV7-9 and TRBJ2-4; 11 nucleotides match TRBD1. Per germline, CDR1 SEHNR and CDR2 FQNEAQ (reference sequence). V trimming: 5 bases; J trimming: 3 bases; junction bases outside the gene matches: 3. The length of the CDR3 is 15 residues.

The chain has TRBV5-6 and TRBJ2-5; the match to TRBD2 covers 7 bases. V shed 6 bases and J 2 bases; nucleotides not matched to a gene: 4. The germline gives CDR1 SGHDT, CDR2 YYEEEE. The CDR3 contains 13 residues. CDR3: CASKLGGQETQYF. As DNA, the CDR3 is TGTGCCAGCAAACTGGGGGGGCAAGAGACCCAGTACTTC.

The J gene is TRBJ2-7, the V gene TRBV5-4; TRBD2 agrees at 11 bases. The CDR3 totals 16 residues. Trimming at V came to 3 bases and at J to 0 bases, leaving 5 bases not matched to a gene. The germline V gene encodes CDR1 SGHNT and CDR2 YYREEE (reference sequence). CDR3 region: CASSWGLADPSYEQYF. The CDR3 DNA sequence: TGTGCCAGCAGCTGGGGACTAGCGGACCCCTCCTACGAGCAGTACTTC.

The rearrangement uses TRBV28 and TRBJ1-1; D remains unclear. Trimming took 8 bases from V and 2 from J, leaving 12 bases between them. This CDR3 contains 13 residues. Looked up from germline, CDR1 is MDHEN and CDR2 is SYDVKM. Here the CDR3 reads CASGGSGNTEAFF. The CDR3, as DNA: TGTGCCAGCGGAGGGTCGGGCAACACTGAAGCTTTCTTT. The full variable domain, in which reference TRBV28 and TRBJ1-1 provide the parts outside the CDR3, is DVKVTQSSRYLVKRTGEKVFLECVQDMDHENMFWYRQDPGLGLRLIYFSYDVKMKEKGDIPEGYSVSREKKERFSLILESASTNQTSMYLCASGGSGNTEAFFGQGTRLTVV.